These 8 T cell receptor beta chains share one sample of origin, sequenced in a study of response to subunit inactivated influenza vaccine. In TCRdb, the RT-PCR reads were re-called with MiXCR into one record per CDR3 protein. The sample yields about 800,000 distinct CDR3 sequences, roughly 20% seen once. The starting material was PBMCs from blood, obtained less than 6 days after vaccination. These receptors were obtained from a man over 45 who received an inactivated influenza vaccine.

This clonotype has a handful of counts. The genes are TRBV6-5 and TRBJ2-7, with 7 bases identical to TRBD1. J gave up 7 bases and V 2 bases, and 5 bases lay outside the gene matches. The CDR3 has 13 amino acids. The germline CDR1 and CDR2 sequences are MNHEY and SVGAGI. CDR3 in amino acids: CASSYVDRAEQYF. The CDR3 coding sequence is TGTGCCAGCAGTTACGTAGACAGGGCTGAGCAGTACTTC.

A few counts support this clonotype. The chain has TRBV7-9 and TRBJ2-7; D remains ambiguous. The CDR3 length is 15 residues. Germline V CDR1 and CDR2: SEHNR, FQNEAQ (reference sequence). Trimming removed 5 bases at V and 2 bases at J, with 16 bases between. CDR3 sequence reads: CASSTNVGLPYEQYF. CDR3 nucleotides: TGTGCCAGCAGCACAAACGTGGGGTTACCCTACGAGCAGTACTTC.

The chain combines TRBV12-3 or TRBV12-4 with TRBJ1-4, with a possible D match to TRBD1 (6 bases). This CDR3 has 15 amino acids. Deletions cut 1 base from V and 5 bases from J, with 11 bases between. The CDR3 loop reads CASSLVTGGNEKLFF. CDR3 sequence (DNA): TGTGCCAGCAGTTTAGTGACAGGAGGGAATGAAAAACTGTTTTTT.

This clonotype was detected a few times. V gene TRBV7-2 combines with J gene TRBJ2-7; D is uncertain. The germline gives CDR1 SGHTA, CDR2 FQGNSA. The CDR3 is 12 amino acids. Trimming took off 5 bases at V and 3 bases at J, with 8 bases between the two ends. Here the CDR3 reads CASSVLFYEQYF. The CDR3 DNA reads TGTGCCAGCAGCGTCCTTTTCTACGAGCAGTACTTC. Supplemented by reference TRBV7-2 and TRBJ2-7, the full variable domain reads GAGVSQSPSNKVTEKGKDVELRCDPISGHTALYWYRQSLGQGLEFLIYFQGNSAPDKSGLPSDRFSAERTGGSVSTLTIQRTQQEDSAVYLCASSVLFYEQYFGPGTRLTVT.

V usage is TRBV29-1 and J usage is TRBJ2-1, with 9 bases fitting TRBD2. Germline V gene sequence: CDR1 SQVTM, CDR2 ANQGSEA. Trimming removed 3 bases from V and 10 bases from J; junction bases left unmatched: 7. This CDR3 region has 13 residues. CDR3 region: CSVEREGYREQFF. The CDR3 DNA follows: TGCAGCGTTGAGCGGGAGGGGTACAGAGAGCAGTTCTTC.

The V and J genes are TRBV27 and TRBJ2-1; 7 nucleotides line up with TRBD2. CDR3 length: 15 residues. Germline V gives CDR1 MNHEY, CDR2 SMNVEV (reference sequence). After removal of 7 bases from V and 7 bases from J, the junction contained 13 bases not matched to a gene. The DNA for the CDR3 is TGTGCCAGCACCATTTCTAGCGGAGTACGAAATGAGCAGTTCTTC. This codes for CASTISSGVRNEQFF.

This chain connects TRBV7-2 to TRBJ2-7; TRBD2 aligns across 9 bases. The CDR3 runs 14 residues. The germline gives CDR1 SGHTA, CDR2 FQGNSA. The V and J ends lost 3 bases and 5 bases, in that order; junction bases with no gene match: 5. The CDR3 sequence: CASSFGLATNEQYF. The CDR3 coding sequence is TGTGCCAGCAGCTTCGGACTAGCGACCAACGAGCAGTACTTC.

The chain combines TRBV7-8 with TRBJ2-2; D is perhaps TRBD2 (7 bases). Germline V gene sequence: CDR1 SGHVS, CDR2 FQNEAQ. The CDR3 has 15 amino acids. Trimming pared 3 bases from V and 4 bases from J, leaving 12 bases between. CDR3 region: CASSLGGGATGELFF. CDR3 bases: TGTGCCAGCAGCTTGGGGGGGGGCGCCACCGGGGAGCTGTTTTTT. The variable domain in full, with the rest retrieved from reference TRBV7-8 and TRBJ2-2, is GAGVSQSPRYKVAKRGQDVALRCDPISGHVSLFWYQQALGQGPEFLTYFQNEAQLDKSGLPSDRFFAERPEGSVSTLKIQRTQQEDSAVYLCASSLGGGATGELFFGEGSRLTVL.